A selection of T cell receptor beta chains follows, all from one sample in a study of T cell repertoires in cytomegalovirus infection. TCRdb itself ran the reads through MiXCR, one entry per CDR3 protein. The repertoire includes around 200,000 distinct CDR3 sequences, around 40% of them detected once, and over 45% sits in the top ten. Their antigens remain unidentified. Specimen: CD8+ T cells from cultured PBMCs, collected from culture after CMV antigen stimulation. These receptors were collected from a human donor in good health (CMV status not recorded). Some clones in this sample may be carry-over from other donors' samples. Both conserved end residues are part of each CDR3. The D gene is left open where the match is weak. Clone sizes are given selectively: once, few, many, or a class where the clone is expanded.

>-|TRBJ2-7|TRBV12-3/TRBV12-4|once
CASSLRMSSYEQYF
TGTGCCAGCAGTTTGCGGATGAGCTCCTACGAGCAGTACTTC
>-|TRBJ1-1|TRBV2|many
CASREDETEAFF
TGTGCCAGTCGGGAGGATGAGACTGAAGCTTTCTTT
>-|TRBJ2-7|TRBV7-8|many
CASSPFRDGAYEQYF
TGTGCCAGCAGCCCGTTCCGGGACGGAGCCTACGAGCAGTACTTC
>-|TRBJ2-5|TRBV27|-
CASSFTLATETQYF
TGTGCCAGCAGTTTCACCCTAGCAACGGAGACCCAGTACTTC
>TRBD1|TRBJ1-5|TRBV4-1|few
CASSLRQGAGNQPQHF
TGCGCCAGCAGCCTGCGACAGGGGGCGGGCAATCAGCCCCAGCATTTT
>-|TRBJ2-7|TRBV7-6|many
CASSLAATYEQYF
TGTGCCAGCAGTTTAGCGGCCACCTACGAGCAGTACTTC
>-|TRBJ1-4|TRBV7-8|-
CASSLAMAGNEKLFF
TGTGCCAGCAGCTTAGCGATGGCAGGAAATGAAAAACTGTTTTTT
>-|TRBJ2-1|TRBV11-3|-
CASSPSPTGSNYNEQFF
TGTGCCAGCAGCCCGAGCCCAACAGGGTCAAATTACAATGAGCAGTTCTTC
>-|TRBJ1-5|TRBV27|-
CASSWTGGQPQHF
TGTGCCAGCAGTTGGACCGGAGGACAGCCCCAGCATTTT
>TRBD2|TRBJ2-1|TRBV3-1|-
CASSQEGGKYNEQFF
TGTGCCAGCAGCCAAGAGGGAGGGAAATACAATGAGCAGTTCTTC
>-|TRBJ2-3|TRBV28|few
CASTSPGDTPDTQYF
TGTGCCAGCACATCTCCGGGCGACACGCCAGATACGCAGTATTTT
>-|TRBJ2-1|TRBV4-1|-
CASSLDGEEQFF
TGCGCCAGCAGCCTGGACGGAGAGGAGCAGTTCTTC
>-|TRBJ2-2|TRBV6-1|few
CASPTGGELFF
TGTGCCAGCCCGACCGGGGGGGAGCTGTTTTTT
>-|TRBJ1-2|TRBV5-1|few
CASSTSNYGYTF
TGCGCCAGCAGCACGAGTAACTATGGCTACACCTTC
>-|TRBJ2-3|TRBV11-3|-
CASSPRMADTQYF
TGTGCCAGCAGCCCTCGTATGGCCGATACGCAGTATTTT
>-|TRBJ2-5|TRBV7-4|-
CAGERGETQYF
TGTGCCGGAGAAAGGGGGGAGACCCAGTACTTC
>TRBD1|TRBJ2-5|TRBV27|many
CASSAGTGGETQYF
TGTGCCAGCAGTGCAGGGACAGGGGGAGAGACCCAGTACTTC
>TRBD1|TRBJ2-5|TRBV6-2/TRBV6-3|-
CASTPSGQAKETQYF
TGTGCCAGCACCCCATCCGGACAGGCGAAAGAGACCCAGTACTTC
>-|TRBJ1-1|TRBV7-8|many
CASSLGSPEAFF
TGTGCCAGCAGCCTCGGATCTCCAGAAGCTTTCTTT
>TRBD1|TRBJ2-7|TRBV4-2|few
CASSQAPGQGSYEQYF
TGTGCCAGCAGCCAGGCCCCGGGACAGGGTTCCTACGAGCAGTACTTC
>-|TRBJ2-5|TRBV7-8|-
CASSDGQNQETQYF
TGTGCCAGCAGCGACGGACAGAACCAAGAGACCCAGTACTTC
>-|TRBJ1-5|TRBV27|-
CASSFQNQPQHF
TGTGCCAGCAGTTTTCAGAATCAGCCCCAGCATTTT
>-|TRBJ2-1|TRBV3-1|medium-sized
CASSYPGPPPNEQFF
TGTGCCAGCAGCTACCCGGGTCCCCCCCCCAATGAGCAGTTCTTC
>-|TRBJ2-5|TRBV7-2|-
CASSLYRTETQYF
TGTGCCAGCAGCTTATACAGGACCGAGACCCAGTACTTC
>TRBD1|TRBJ1-2|TRBV7-9|-
CASSSGTGEANYGYTF
TGTGCCAGCAGCTCCGGGACAGGAGAAGCTAACTATGGCTACACCTTC